These 2 T cell receptor beta chains were sequenced from one sample in a study of T cells in Graves' hyperthyroidism and ophthalmopathy. Researchers took RNA transcripts and amplified the TCR beta CDR3 regions from them. A set of HTBI primers served as the primers for a first-round RT-PCR of the TCR CDR3. TCRdb recomputed calls from the multiplex PCR reads with MiXCR, one row per CDR3 protein. The sample consists of about 640,000 distinct CDR3 sequences, around 20% of them appearing once. Sequencing was done on a sample of blood. The receptors were sampled from a man aged 25 to 40 with Graves' ophthalmopathy.

This clonotype appeared a few times. The chain uses TRBV5-1 and TRBJ2-3, with 11 positions matching TRBD2. The CDR3 spans 18 residues. Germline-derived CDR1 and CDR2 are SGHRS and YFSETQ. The J segment lost 1 base and the V segment lost 0 bases, leaving 7 bases of the junction unmatched. The CDR3 bases are TGCGCCAGCAGCTTGGCCTCGACTAGCGGGACGGGCACAGATACGCAGTATTTT. Encoded protein: CASSLASTSGTGTDTQYF.

The sample holds a few counts of this clonotype. This chain links TRBV27 with TRBJ1-1; TRBD1 might be the D (6 bases). Germline lookup yields CDR1 MNHEY and CDR2 SMNVEV (reference sequence). The CDR3 runs to 15 residues. V lost 6 bases and J lost 3, with 17 bases in between. DNA for the CDR3: TGTGCCAGCAGAAATTACAGGGAACTTGACACTGAAGCTTTCTTT. This codes for CASRNYRELDTEAFF.